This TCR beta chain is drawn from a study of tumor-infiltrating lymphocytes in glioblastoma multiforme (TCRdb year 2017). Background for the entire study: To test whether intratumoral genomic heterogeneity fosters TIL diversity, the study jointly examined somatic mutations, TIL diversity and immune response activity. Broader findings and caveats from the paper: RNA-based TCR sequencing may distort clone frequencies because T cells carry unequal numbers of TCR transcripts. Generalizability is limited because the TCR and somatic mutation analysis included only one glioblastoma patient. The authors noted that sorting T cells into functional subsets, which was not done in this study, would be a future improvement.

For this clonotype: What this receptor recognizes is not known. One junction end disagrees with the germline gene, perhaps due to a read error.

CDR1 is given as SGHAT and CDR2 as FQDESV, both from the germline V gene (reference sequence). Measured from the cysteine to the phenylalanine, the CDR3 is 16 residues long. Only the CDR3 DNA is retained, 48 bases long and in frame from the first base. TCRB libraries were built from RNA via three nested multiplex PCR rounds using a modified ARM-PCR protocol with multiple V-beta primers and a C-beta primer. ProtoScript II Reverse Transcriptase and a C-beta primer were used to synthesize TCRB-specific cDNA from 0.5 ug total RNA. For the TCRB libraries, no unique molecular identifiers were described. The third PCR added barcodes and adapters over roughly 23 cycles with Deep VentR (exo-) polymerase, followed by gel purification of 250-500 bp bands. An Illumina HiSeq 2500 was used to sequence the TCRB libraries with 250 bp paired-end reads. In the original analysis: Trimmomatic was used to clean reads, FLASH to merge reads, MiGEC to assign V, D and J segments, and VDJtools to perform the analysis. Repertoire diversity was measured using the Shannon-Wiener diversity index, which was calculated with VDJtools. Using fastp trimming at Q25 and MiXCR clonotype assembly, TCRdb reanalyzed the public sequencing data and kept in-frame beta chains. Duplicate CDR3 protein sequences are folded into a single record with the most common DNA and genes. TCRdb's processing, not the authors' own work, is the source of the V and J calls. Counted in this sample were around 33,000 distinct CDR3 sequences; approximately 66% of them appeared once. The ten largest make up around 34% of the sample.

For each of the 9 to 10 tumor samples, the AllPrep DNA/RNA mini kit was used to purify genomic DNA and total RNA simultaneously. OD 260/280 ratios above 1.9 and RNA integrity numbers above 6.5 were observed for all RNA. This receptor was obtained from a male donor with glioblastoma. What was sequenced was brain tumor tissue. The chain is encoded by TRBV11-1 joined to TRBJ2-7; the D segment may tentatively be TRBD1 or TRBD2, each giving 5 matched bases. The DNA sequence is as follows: TGCGCCAGCAGCTTAGCGCGTCTGGACACGGGATACGAGCAGTACTTC. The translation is CASSLARLDTGYEQYF.